These 22 T cell receptor beta chains were sequenced from one sample in a study of T cell responses to AZD1222 COVID-19 vaccine. Method: immunoSEQ multiplex PCR; TCRdb's copy keeps in-frame clones and lacks some. The sample consists of about 150,000 clones, about 92% of them appearing once. Specimen: peripheral blood, collected on day 0 of AZD1222 vaccination. Every receptor here comes from an adult in good health.

The chain carries TRBV5-4 and TRBJ2-5; D is perhaps TRBD1 or TRBD2 (6 bases each). The CDR3 runs to 15 residues. The germline V and J ends were trimmed by 4 bases and 4 bases, with 17 bases remaining between them. CDR1 is SGHNT and CDR2 is YYREEE in the germline V gene (reference sequence). The CDR3 DNA reads TGTGCCAGCAGCCTAGGGAACGGGGGCGGAGAGACCCAGTACTTC. Residues: CASSLGNGGGETQYF.

The chain carries TRBV10-3 and TRBJ2-3; possibly TRBD1 or TRBD2 for D (5 bases each). With 6 bases removed from V and 4 bases from J, the gap between germline ends came to 8 bases. Germline V lookup: CDR1 ENHRY, CDR2 SYGVKD. This CDR3 contains 12 residues. CDR3 nucleotides: TGTGCCATCAGCAGGGAGCCAGATACGCAGTATTTT. It yields the protein CAISREPDTQYF.

This chain joins TRBV4-1 and TRBJ1-2; 10 bases map to TRBD1. Germline-derived CDR1 and CDR2 are MGHRA and YSYEKL. With 4 bases clipped from V and 8 bases from J, the junction kept 4 bases outside the gene matches. CDR3 size: 13 residues. Here the CDR3 reads CASSLGDRGGYTF. The CDR3 bases are TGCGCCAGCAGCCTCGGGGACAGGGGCGGCTACACCTTC.

This chain connects TRBV2 to TRBJ2-3; the match to TRBD1 covers 10 bases. The CDR3 contains 15 residues. The ends lost 10 bases at V and 0 bases at J; junction bases unmatched: 7. Germline CDR1 SNHLY, CDR2 FYNNEI. The CDR3 loop reads CATSDRGPSTDTQYF. Written as DNA, the CDR3 is TGTGCCACCTCTGACAGGGGGCCTAGCACAGATACGCAGTATTTT.

The rearrangement links TRBV5-1 to TRBJ2-1; D is undetermined. Germline values: CDR1 SGHRS, CDR2 YFSETQ. The CDR3 runs to 18 residues. V lost 0 bases to trimming and J lost 5 bases, with 21 bases between them. The CDR3 sequence is CASSLVAQMAAFDNEQFF. Here the CDR3 DNA reads TGCGCCAGCAGCTTGGTCGCGCAGATGGCAGCGTTCGACAATGAGCAGTTCTTC. Together with reference TRBV5-1 and TRBJ2-1, the CDR3 gives the full variable domain: KAGVTQTPRYLIKTRGQQVTLSCSPISGHRSVSWYQQTPGQGLQFLFEYFSETQRNKGNFPGRFSGRQFSNSRSEMNVSTLELGDSALYLCASSLVAQMAAFDNEQFFGPGTRLTVL.

The chain recombines TRBV21-1 with TRBJ1-1; the D call TRBD1 from the table was never checked on the DNA. TRBV21-1 is described as a pseudogene. CDR3 length equals 18 residues. The CDR3 DNA sequence: TGTGCCAGCAGCAGCCTCGACGTGGGGGCAATTGGGTGCACTGAAGCTTTCTTT. Residues: CASSSLDVGAIGCTEAFF.

The rearrangement links TRBV11-2 to TRBJ2-2; TRBD1 agrees at 11 bases. The V gene end was trimmed by 7 bases and the J gene end by 5 bases; junction bases not matched to a gene: 3. Germline V lookup: CDR1 SGHAT, CDR2 FQNNGV. The CDR3 has 14 amino acids. The chain's CDR3 is CASKDRGQTGELFF. In nucleotides, the CDR3 is TGTGCCAGCAAGGACAGGGGGCAAACCGGGGAGCTGTTTTTT.

The chain links TRBV9 to TRBJ1-1, with D possibly matching TRBD1 (6 bases). The germline V gene has CDR1 SGDLS and CDR2 YYNGEE. V gave up 0 bases and J gave up 1 base, with 7 bases separating them. This CDR3 is 14 amino acids long. The chain's CDR3 is CASSVGDTNTEAFF. CDR3 bases: TGTGCCAGCAGCGTAGGGGACACGAACACTGAAGCTTTCTTT.

V gene TRBV19 combines with J gene TRBJ2-1, with D perhaps given as TRBD1 or TRBD2 (5 bases each). The CDR3 loop spans 16 amino acids. The germline gives CDR1 LNHDA, CDR2 SQIVND (reference sequence). Trimming took off 3 bases at V and 7 bases at J, with 19 bases between the two ends. CDR3 sequence (DNA): TGTGCCAGTAGTATGGGTATCCGGGGACGGAGGAATGAGCAGTTCTTC. This sequence encodes CASSMGIRGRRNEQFF. The full variable domain, rest sourced from reference TRBV19 and TRBJ2-1, is DGGITQSPKYLFRKEGQNVTLSCEQNLNHDAMYWYRQDPGQGLRLIYYSQIVNDFQKGDIAEGYSVSREKKESFPLTVTSAQKNPTAFYLCASSMGIRGRRNEQFFGPGTRLTVL.

Here the CDR3 DNA reads TGTGCCAGTAAGGCGGAATATAATTCACCCCTCCACTTT. Residues: CASKAEYNSPLHF. This rearrangement joins TRBV19 to TRBJ1-6; D remains unclear. The germline V gene encodes CDR1 LNHDA and CDR2 SQIVND (reference sequence). V was cut by 7 bases and J by 4 bases, with 8 bases left in between. The CDR3 consists of 13 residues.

This chain connects TRBV20-1 to TRBJ2-1; TRBD2 matches at 8 bases. V was pared by 3 bases and J by 7 bases, with 11 bases of the junction left unmatched. This CDR3 has 15 residues. Germline V gene data show CDR1 as DFQATT and CDR2 as SNEGSKA (reference sequence). The CDR3 coding sequence is TGCAGTGCTAGTCAAGGCGGGGGGCCCGGAAATGAGCAGTTCTTC. Amino acids: CSASQGGGPGNEQFF.

The J gene is TRBJ2-7, the V gene TRBV11-2; TRBD1 aligns across 8 bases. The germline CDR1 and CDR2 sequences are SGHAT and FQNNGV. The CDR3 loop spans 16 amino acids. V lost 5 bases to trimming and J lost 4 bases; unmatched junction nucleotides: 13. The CDR3 bases are TGTGCCAGCAGCATCTCCGGACAGGGACTCCCATACGAGCAGTACTTC. It is translated as CASSISGQGLPYEQYF.

The chain employs TRBV9 and TRBJ1-1; 8 nucleotides line up with TRBD1. CDR3 length: 13 amino acids. Germline CDR1 is SGDLS and CDR2 is YYNGEE. V shed 6 bases, J shed 5 bases, and the junction held 6 bases outside the gene matches. The CDR3 DNA follows: TGTGCCAGCACTCCAGGGGGCGAAACTGAAGCTTTCTTT. Amino acid sequence: CASTPGGETEAFF.

This chain connects TRBV19 to TRBJ1-1; the match to TRBD1 covers 7 bases. V was pared by 4 bases and J by 1 base, with 15 bases of the junction left unmatched. From germline, CDR1 is LNHDA and CDR2 SQIVND (reference sequence). The length of the CDR3 is 18 residues. This CDR3 reads CASSTGRGTENSNTEAFF. CDR3 nucleotide sequence: TGTGCCAGTAGTACGGGGCGCGGGACAGAGAATTCGAACACTGAAGCTTTCTTT.

This clone turned up a few times. The chain joins TRBV29-1 to TRBJ1-1, with 8 bases lining up with TRBD1. Germline assignment: CDR1 SQVTM and CDR2 ANQGSEA. The CDR3 is made up of 15 amino acids. Trimming at V came to 7 bases and at J to 1 base, leaving 11 bases not matched to a gene. The chain's CDR3 is CSGHPGGIGNTEAFF. The CDR3 region has the DNA TGCAGCGGGCACCCAGGGGGCATCGGGAACACTGAAGCTTTCTTT.

V usage is TRBV7-9 and J usage is TRBJ1-2; 7 bases line up with TRBD1. The CDR3 sequence is 14 residues long. The J segment lost 4 bases and the V segment lost 1 base, leaving 3 bases of the junction unmatched. Germline V lookup: CDR1 SEHNR, CDR2 FQNEAQ (reference sequence). CDR3 nucleotides: TGTGCCAGCAGCTTAGAGGGGGCGAGCTATGGCTACACCTTC. Protein sequence: CASSLEGASYGYTF.

The J gene is TRBJ2-7, the V gene TRBV5-1; TRBD1 agrees at 8 bases. V shed 4 bases, J shed 4 bases, and the junction held 16 bases outside the gene matches. The CDR3 runs 17 residues. Per the germline V gene, CDR1 is SGHRS and CDR2 is YFSETQ. In DNA form, the CDR3 reads TGCGCCAGCAGCCGAACAATGGGCGGACAGGGTGGTTACGAGCAGTACTTC. Protein sequence: CASSRTMGGQGGYEQYF.

V usage is TRBV2 and J usage is TRBJ1-2; D might be TRBD1 (6 bases). This CDR3 comprises 13 residues. V gave up 6 bases and J gave up 6 bases, with 14 bases separating them. Per the germline V gene, CDR1 is SNHLY and CDR2 is FYNNEI. The CDR3 sequence: CASRPQGQNGYTF. DNA for the CDR3: TGTGCCAGCAGACCCCAGGGGCAGAATGGCTACACCTTC.

This sequence joins TRBV11-2 and TRBJ1-3, with 8 bases aligning to TRBD1. The CDR3 consists of 15 residues. Germline-derived CDR1 and CDR2 are SGHAT and FQNNGV. J lost 2 bases, V lost 4 bases, and 4 bases had no gene match. The CDR3 loop is CASSSRTGTGNTIYF. The DNA for the CDR3 is TGTGCCAGCAGCTCACGGACAGGGACTGGAAACACCATATATTTT.

The V call is TRBV11-2, the J call TRBJ1-3; 7 nucleotides align to TRBD1. This CDR3 contains 13 residues. Germline V lookup: CDR1 SGHAT, CDR2 FQNNGV. V was clipped by 6 bases and J by 5 bases; unmatched bases: 4. CDR3 in amino acids: CASRRTGRNTIYF. The CDR3 DNA is TGTGCCAGCAGACGGACAGGAAGAAACACCATATATTTT.

V usage is TRBV7-8 and J usage is TRBJ2-7; D gene ambiguous. V shed 3 bases and J shed 5 bases, with 11 bases lying between them. This CDR3 region has 13 residues. The germline gives CDR1 SGHVS, CDR2 FQNEAQ. DNA for the CDR3: TGTGCCAGCAGCTTTGGTTGGGCTGACGAGCAGTACTTC. Its protein product is CASSFGWADEQYF.

The genes are TRBV27 and TRBJ1-2; D is uncertain. Trimming took 6 bases from V and 2 from J, leaving 16 bases between them. This CDR3 has 15 residues. Looked up from germline, CDR1 is MNHEY and CDR2 is SMNVEV (reference sequence). The DNA of the CDR3 is TGTGCCAGCAGCCCCCATGATAACCCAAACTATGGCTACACCTTC. Its translation: CASSPHDNPNYGYTF.